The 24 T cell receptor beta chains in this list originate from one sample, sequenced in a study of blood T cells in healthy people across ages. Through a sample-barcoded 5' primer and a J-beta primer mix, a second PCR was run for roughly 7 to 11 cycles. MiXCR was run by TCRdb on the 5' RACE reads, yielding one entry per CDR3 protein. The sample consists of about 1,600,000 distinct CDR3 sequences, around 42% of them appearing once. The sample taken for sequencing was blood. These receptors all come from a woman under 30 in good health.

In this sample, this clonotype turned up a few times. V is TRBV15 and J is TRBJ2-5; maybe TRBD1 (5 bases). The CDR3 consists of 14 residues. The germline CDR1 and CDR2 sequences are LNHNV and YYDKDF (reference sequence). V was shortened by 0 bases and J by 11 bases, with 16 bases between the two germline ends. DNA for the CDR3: TGTGCCACCAGCAGAGATCATGGCAGGGTGGAGCAGTACTTC. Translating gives CATSRDHGRVEQYF.

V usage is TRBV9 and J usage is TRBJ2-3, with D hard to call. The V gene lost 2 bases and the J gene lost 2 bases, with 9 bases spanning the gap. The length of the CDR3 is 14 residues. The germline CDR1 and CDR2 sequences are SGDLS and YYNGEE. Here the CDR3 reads CASSVASFTDTQYF. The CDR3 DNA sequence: TGTGCCAGCAGCGTTGCCTCATTCACAGATACGCAGTATTTT.

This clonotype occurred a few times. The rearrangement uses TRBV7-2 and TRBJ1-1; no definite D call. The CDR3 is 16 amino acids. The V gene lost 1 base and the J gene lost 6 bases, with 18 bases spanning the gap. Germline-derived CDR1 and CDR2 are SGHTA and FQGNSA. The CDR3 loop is CASSLVRGRPYAEAFF. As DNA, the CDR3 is TGTGCCAGCAGCTTAGTGCGTGGCAGGCCCTACGCTGAAGCTTTCTTT.

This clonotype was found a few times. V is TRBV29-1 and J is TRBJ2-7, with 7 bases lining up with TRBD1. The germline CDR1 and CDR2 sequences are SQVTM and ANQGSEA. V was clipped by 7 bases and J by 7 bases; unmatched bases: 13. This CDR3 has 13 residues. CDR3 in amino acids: CSAMTGIYNEQYF. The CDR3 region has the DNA TGCAGCGCTATGACAGGGATCTACAATGAGCAGTACTTC.

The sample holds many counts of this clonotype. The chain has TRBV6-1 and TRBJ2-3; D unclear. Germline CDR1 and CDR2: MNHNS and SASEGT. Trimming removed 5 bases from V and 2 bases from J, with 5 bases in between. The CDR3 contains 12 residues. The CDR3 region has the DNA TGTGCCAGCAGTCGAGTCACAGATACGCAGTATTTT. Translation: CASSRVTDTQYF.

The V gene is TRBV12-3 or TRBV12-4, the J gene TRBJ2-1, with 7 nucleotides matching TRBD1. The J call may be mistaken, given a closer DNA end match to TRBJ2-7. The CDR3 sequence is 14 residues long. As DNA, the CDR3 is TGTGCCAGCAGTAGAGGACAGGTCTACAATGAGCAGTACTTC. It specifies CASSRGQVYNEQYF.

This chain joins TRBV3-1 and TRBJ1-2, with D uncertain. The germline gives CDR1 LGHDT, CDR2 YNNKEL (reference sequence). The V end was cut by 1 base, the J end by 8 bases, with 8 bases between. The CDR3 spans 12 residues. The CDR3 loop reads CASSQVGIGYTF. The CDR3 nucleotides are TGTGCCAGCAGCCAAGTTGGGATCGGCTACACCTTC.

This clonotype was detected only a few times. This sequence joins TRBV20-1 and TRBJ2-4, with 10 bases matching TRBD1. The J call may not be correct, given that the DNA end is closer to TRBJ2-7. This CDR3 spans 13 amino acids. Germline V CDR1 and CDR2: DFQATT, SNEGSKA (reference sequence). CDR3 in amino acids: CSADRDRGSEQYF. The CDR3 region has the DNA TGCAGTGCAGACCGGGACAGGGGAAGCGAGCAGTACTTC.

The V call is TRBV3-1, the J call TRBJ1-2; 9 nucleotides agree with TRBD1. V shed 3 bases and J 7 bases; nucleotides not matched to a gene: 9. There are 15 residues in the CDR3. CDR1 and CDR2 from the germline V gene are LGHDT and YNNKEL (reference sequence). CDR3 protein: CASSQGGQGRSGYTF. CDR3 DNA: TGTGCCAGCAGCCAGGGGGGACAGGGTAGAAGTGGCTACACCTTC.

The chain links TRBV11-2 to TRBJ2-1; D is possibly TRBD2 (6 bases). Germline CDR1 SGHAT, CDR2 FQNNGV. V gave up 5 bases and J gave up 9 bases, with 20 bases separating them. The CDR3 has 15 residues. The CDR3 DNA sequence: TGTGCCAGCAGCCCAACCGGGGGAGTGGTACGTGAGCAGTTCTTC. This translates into CASSPTGGVVREQFF.

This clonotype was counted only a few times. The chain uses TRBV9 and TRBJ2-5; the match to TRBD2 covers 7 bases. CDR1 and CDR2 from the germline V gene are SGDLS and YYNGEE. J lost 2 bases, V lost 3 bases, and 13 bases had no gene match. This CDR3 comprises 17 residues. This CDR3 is CASSAGFPGLPQETQYF. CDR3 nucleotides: TGTGCCAGCAGCGCGGGGTTTCCGGGACTACCTCAAGAGACCCAGTACTTC.

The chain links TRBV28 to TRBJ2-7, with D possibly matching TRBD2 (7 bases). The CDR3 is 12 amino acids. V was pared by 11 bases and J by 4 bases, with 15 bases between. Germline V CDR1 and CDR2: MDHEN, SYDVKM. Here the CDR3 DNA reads TGTGCCGGGGGGGGCGCGGGTTACGAGCAGTACTTC. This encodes CAGGGAGYEQYF.

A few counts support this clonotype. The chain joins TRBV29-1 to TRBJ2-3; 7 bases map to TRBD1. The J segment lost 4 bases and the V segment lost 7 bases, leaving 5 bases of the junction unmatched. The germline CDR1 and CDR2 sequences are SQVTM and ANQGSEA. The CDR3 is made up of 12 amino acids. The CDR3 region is CSALTGADTQYF. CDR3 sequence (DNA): TGCAGCGCCTTAACAGGGGCAGATACGCAGTATTTT.

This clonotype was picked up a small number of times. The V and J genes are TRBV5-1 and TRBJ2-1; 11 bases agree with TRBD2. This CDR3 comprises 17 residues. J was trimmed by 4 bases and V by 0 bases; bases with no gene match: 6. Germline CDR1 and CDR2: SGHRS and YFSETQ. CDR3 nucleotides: TGCGCCAGCAGCTTGGCTACTAGCGGGAGAAATTACAATGAGCAGTTCTTC. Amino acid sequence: CASSLATSGRNYNEQFF.

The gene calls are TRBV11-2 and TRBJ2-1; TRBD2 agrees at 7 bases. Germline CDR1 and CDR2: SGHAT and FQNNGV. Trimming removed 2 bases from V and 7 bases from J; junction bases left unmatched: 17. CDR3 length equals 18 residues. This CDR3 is CASSLYRVDPWEGNEQFF. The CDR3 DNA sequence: TGTGCCAGCAGCTTATACCGAGTCGATCCCTGGGAGGGGAATGAGCAGTTCTTC.

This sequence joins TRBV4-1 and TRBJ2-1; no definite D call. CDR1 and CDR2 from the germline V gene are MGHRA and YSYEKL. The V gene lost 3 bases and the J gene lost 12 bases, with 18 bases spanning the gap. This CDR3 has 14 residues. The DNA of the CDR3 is TGCGCCAGCAGCCAGATGCGAGACCTTAGGCCGCAGTTCTTC. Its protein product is CASSQMRDLRPQFF.

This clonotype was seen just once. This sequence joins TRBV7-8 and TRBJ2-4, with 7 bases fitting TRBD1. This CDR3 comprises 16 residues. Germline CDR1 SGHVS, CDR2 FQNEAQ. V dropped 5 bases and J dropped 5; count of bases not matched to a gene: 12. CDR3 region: CASSERHSGTENIQYF. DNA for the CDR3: TGTGCCAGCAGCGAGCGACACTCCGGGACAGAAAACATTCAGTACTTC.

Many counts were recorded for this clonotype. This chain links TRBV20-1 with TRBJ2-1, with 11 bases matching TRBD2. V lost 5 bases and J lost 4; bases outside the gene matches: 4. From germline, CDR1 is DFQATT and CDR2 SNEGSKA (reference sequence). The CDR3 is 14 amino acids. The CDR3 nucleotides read TGCAGTGCTCCCGGGACTAGCGGTTACAATGAGCAGTTCTTC. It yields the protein CSAPGTSGYNEQFF.

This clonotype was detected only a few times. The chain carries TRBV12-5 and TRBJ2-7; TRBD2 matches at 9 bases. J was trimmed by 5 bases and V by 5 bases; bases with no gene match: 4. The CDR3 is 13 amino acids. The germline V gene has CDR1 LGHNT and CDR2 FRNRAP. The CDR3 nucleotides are TGTGCTAGTGGTGCGGGACTAGCCAACGAGCAGTACTTC. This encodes CASGAGLANEQYF.

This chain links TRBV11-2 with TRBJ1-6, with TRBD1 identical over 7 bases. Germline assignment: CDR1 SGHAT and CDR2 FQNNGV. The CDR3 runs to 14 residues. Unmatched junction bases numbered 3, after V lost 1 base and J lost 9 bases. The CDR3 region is CASSLVPGGSPLHF. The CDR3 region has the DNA TGTGCCAGCAGCTTAGTCCCAGGGGGTTCACCCCTCCACTTT.

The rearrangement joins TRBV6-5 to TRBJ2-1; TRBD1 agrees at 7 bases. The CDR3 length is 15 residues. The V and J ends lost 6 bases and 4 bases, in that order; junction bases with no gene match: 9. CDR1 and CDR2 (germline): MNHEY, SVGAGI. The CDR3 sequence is CASRKTGNYYNEQFF. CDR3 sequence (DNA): TGTGCCAGCAGGAAGACAGGGAATTATTACAATGAGCAGTTCTTC.

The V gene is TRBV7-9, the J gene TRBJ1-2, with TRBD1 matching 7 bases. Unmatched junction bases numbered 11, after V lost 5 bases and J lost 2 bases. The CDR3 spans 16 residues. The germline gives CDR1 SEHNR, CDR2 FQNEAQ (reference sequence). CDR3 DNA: TGTGCCAGCAGCCCCGCAGGGGGGGACGGAAACTATGGCTACACCTTC. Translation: CASSPAGGDGNYGYTF.

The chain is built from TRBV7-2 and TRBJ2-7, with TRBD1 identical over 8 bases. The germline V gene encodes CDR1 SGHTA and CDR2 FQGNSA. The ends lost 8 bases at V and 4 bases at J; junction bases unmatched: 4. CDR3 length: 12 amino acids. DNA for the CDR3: TGTGCCAGCCGACAGGGGTGGTACGAGCAGTACTTC. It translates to CASRQGWYEQYF.

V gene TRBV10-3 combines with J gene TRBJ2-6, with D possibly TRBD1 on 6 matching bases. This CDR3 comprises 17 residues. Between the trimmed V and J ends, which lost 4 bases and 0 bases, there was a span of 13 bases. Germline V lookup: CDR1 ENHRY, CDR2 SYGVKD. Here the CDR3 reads CAISVRDTLSGANVLTF. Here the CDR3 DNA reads TGTGCCATCAGTGTCCGGGACACGCTCTCTGGGGCCAACGTCCTGACTTTC.